These 26 T cell receptor beta chains came from one sample sequenced in a study of control samples from healthy donors and cancer patients. This table comes from immunoSEQ multiplex PCR, and its TCRdb copy is limited to in-frame clones, with some not included. The table lists more than 100,000 clones, around 89% of them singletons. Material: PBMCs. Receptors originate from a man between 60 and 75 years old with lung cancer.

About this clone itself: Additional DNA sequences in this sample encode the identical CDR3. V is TRBV2 and J is TRBJ1-1; D gene ambiguous. The germline V and J ends were trimmed by 7 bases and 5 bases, with 17 bases remaining between them. This CDR3 has 14 residues. CDR1 and CDR2 from the germline V gene are SNHLY and FYNNEI. The CDR3 DNA sequence: TGTGCCAGCACCCTGATCGGAGGCATGACTGAAGCTTTCTTT. Protein product: CASTLIGGMTEAFF.

The chain couples TRBV5-4 to TRBJ1-1; tentative D call: TRBD1 (5 bases). Per germline, CDR1 SGHNT and CDR2 YYREEE (reference sequence). Trimming cost V 3 bases and J 0 bases, with 9 bases left between them. This CDR3 has 14 amino acids. CDR3 in amino acids: CASSSGPLNTEAFF. CDR3 DNA: TGTGCCAGCAGCTCGGGACCCCTGAACACTGAAGCTTTCTTT.

J is TRBJ2-2 and V is TRBV5-4; D is possibly TRBD1 (6 bases). Trimming stripped 4 bases from V and 3 bases from J, with 7 bases between. Germline CDR1 is SGHNT and CDR2 is YYREEE (reference sequence). The CDR3 runs 13 residues. CDR3 in DNA: TGTGCCAGCAGCAAGGGGGACACCGGGGAGCTGTTTTTT. This sequence encodes CASSKGDTGELFF.

The rearrangement uses TRBV20-1 and TRBJ1-1; tentatively, D is TRBD1 (5 bases). In germline, CDR1 is DFQATT, CDR2 SNEGSKA (reference sequence). The CDR3 is made up of 11 amino acids. Trimming took 5 bases from V and 11 from J, leaving 15 bases between them. The CDR3 DNA is TGCAGTGCTCCCCTGACTCGGGGGGCTTTCTTT. Translation gives CSAPLTRGAFF.

The chain combines TRBV28 with TRBJ1-5; 7 nucleotides align to TRBD1. V was clipped by 4 bases and J by 15 bases; unmatched bases: 18. The CDR3 is made up of 15 amino acids. Germline V CDR1 and CDR2: MDHEN, SYDVKM. CDR3 sequence reads: CASSSSRYRGQSMHF. The CDR3 bases are TGTGCCAGCAGTTCCTCCCGGTACAGGGGCCAGAGTATGCATTTT.

This clone was picked up one time. The chain uses TRBV7-2 and TRBJ2-3, with D unclear. V lost 3 bases to trimming and J lost 2 bases, with 3 bases between them. This CDR3 is 12 amino acids long. The germline gives CDR1 SGHTA, CDR2 FQGNSA. CDR3 sequence reads: CASSFYTDTQYF. DNA for the CDR3: TGTGCCAGCAGCTTTTACACAGATACGCAGTATTTT.

The CDR3 loop is CASSEAAVSPYEQYF. The CDR3 coding sequence is TGTGCCAGCAGTGAAGCGGCAGTCTCTCCCTACGAGCAGTACTTC. The chain employs TRBV6-1 and TRBJ2-7; D call uncertain. Trimming cost V 0 bases and J 2 bases, with 11 bases left between them. Germline CDR1 and CDR2: MNHNS and SASEGT. The CDR3 runs to 15 residues.

The chain combines TRBV24-1 with TRBJ2-3, with 8 nucleotides matching TRBD2. Germline V CDR1 and CDR2: KGHDR, SFDVKD. This CDR3 is 14 amino acids long. Trimming removed 3 bases from V and 5 bases from J; junction bases left unmatched: 3. CDR3: CATSDAAGGDTQYF. The CDR3 DNA reads as TGTGCCACCAGTGATGCGGCGGGGGGAGATACGCAGTATTTT.

The V and J genes are TRBV11-2 and TRBJ1-1; possible D gene TRBD1, 5 bases. The CDR3 is made up of 13 amino acids. The V end lost 2 bases, the J end lost 4 bases, and 8 bases lay between the germline ends. Germline lookup yields CDR1 SGHAT and CDR2 FQNNGV. CDR3 DNA sequence: TGTGCCAGCAGCTTACCGGGGGTCACTGAAGCTTTCTTT. This encodes CASSLPGVTEAFF.

The chain employs TRBV11-2 and TRBJ2-1; no clear D. With 4 bases removed from V and 8 bases from J, the gap between germline ends came to 21 bases. CDR1 SGHAT and CDR2 FQNNGV come from the germline V gene. This CDR3 has 16 residues. The CDR3 here is CASSSLRAPIGDEQFF. For the CDR3, the DNA is TGTGCCAGCAGCTCCTTACGGGCCCCTATTGGGGATGAGCAGTTCTTC.

The chain links TRBV9 to TRBJ2-2; 7 bases line up with TRBD1. The CDR3 has 14 residues. With 0 bases clipped from V and 6 bases from J, the junction kept 2 bases outside the gene matches. Germline V gene sequence: CDR1 SGDLS, CDR2 YYNGEE. This CDR3 reads CASSVDRGSGELFF. CDR3 DNA: TGTGCCAGCAGCGTAGACAGGGGCTCCGGGGAGCTGTTTTTT.

Comment on this clone: Sequence at one end of the junction differs from germline and may be a read error. J is TRBJ2-5 and V is TRBV5-1; D may be TRBD1 or TRBD2 (5 bases each). The V gene's germline CDR1 is SGHRS and CDR2 YFSETQ. The CDR3 length is 15 residues. The CDR3 region is CASTLEVSRGKTQYF. Here the CDR3 DNA reads TGCGCCAGCACCTTGGAGGTTTCGAGGGGAAAGACCCAGTACTTC.

The rearrangement links TRBV7-2 to TRBJ2-5, with 8 nucleotides matching TRBD2. This CDR3 contains 15 residues. Germline CDR1 reads SGHTA; CDR2 reads FQGNSA. The ends lost 2 bases at V and 1 base at J; junction bases unmatched: 3. The chain's CDR3 is CASSLIRGGQETQYF. CDR3 in DNA: TGTGCCAGCAGCTTAATACGGGGGGGCCAAGAGACCCAGTACTTC.

The chain joins TRBV5-3 to TRBJ1-5, with 8 bases fitting TRBD1. TRBV5-3 is recorded as an ORF, its role being uncertain. With V trimmed by 4 bases and J by 0 bases, 3 bases remained unmatched. The CDR3 is 15 amino acids. CDR3 nucleotides: TGTGCCAGAAGCCGGACAGGGACTAGCAATCAGCCCCAGCATTTT. This gives the protein CARSRTGTSNQPQHF.

The chain recombines TRBV9 with TRBJ2-7, with D perhaps matching TRBD2 (5 bases). CDR3 size: 15 residues. V lost 0 bases, J lost 7 bases, and 17 bases lay in between. Germline CDR1 SGDLS, CDR2 YYNGEE. This CDR3 is CASSVGREWEYEQYF. CDR3 DNA: TGTGCCAGCAGCGTAGGACGAGAATGGGAGTATGAGCAGTACTTC.

The chain joins TRBV15 to TRBJ2-3; 9 positions agree with TRBD1. The J segment lost 6 bases and the V segment lost 5 bases, leaving 9 bases of the junction unmatched. Germline V CDR1 and CDR2: LNHNV, YYDKDF (reference sequence). The CDR3 totals 15 residues. CDR3 sequence (DNA): TGTGCCACCAGCGACGGACAGGGGTTTTCGGATACGCAGTATTTT. Encoded protein: CATSDGQGFSDTQYF.

The chain couples TRBV4-1 to TRBJ2-2; 7 bases fit TRBD1. The CDR3 loop spans 16 amino acids. Germline values: CDR1 MGHRA, CDR2 YSYEKL. J was trimmed by 0 bases and V by 5 bases; bases with no gene match: 6. The CDR3 loop is CASSVDRDPNTGELFF. The CDR3 bases are TGCGCCAGCAGCGTAGACAGGGACCCGAACACCGGGGAGCTGTTTTTT.

This clone came up once. The V gene is TRBV24-1, the J gene TRBJ2-2, with TRBD2 matching 7 bases. The CDR3 extends over 17 amino acids. The junction had 8 bases not matched to a gene; V was cut back by 5 bases and J by 0 bases. In germline, CDR1 is KGHDR, CDR2 SFDVKD. The chain's CDR3 is CATSVRSGASNTGELFF. CDR3 coding DNA: TGTGCCACCAGTGTCCGAAGCGGGGCCTCGAACACCGGGGAGCTGTTTTTT.

The chain joins TRBV19 to TRBJ1-2, with 9 bases that match TRBD1. Germline V CDR1 and CDR2: LNHDA, SQIVND (reference sequence). Trimming cost V 5 bases and J 10 bases; bases outside gene matches: 14. This CDR3 is built from 15 residues. Written as DNA, the CDR3 is TGTGCCAGTAGTCCCAAGGCGGGGACAGGGCTATCCTACACCTTC. Translation: CASSPKAGTGLSYTF.

This rearrangement joins TRBV29-1 to TRBJ2-5; 12 nucleotides align to TRBD2. The CDR3 consists of 17 residues. The J segment lost 1 base and the V segment lost 7 bases, leaving 13 bases of the junction unmatched. Germline assignment: CDR1 SQVTM and CDR2 ANQGSEA. The CDR3 DNA reads as TGCAGCGCCGGACTAGCGGGGCATCTTAGCACCCAAGAGACCCAGTACTTC. Translation: CSAGLAGHLSTQETQYF.

This clone was seen only a few times. V and J are TRBV2 and TRBJ2-3, with D perhaps matching TRBD2 (5 bases). The germline V and J ends were trimmed by 7 bases and 2 bases, with 7 bases remaining between them. CDR3 length equals 12 residues. CDR1 SNHLY and CDR2 FYNNEI come from the germline V gene. The CDR3 protein is CASNRDTDTQYF. The CDR3 coding sequence is TGTGCCAGCAACCGGGACACAGATACGCAGTATTTT.

The chain has TRBV2 and TRBJ2-1; D is tentatively TRBD1 or TRBD2 (5 bases each). Looked up from germline, CDR1 is SNHLY and CDR2 is FYNNEI. The CDR3 has 14 residues. V was trimmed by 7 bases and J by 8 bases, leaving 18 bases between them. CDR3 nucleotide sequence: TGTGCCAGCAACCCGGGGCAAGGGTCGGATGAGCAGTTCTTC. Its translation: CASNPGQGSDEQFF.

The rearrangement uses TRBV19 and TRBJ1-2; D unclear. Germline assignment: CDR1 LNHDA and CDR2 SQIVND (reference sequence). This CDR3 has 14 residues. V was cut by 4 bases and J by 4 bases, with 13 bases left in between. CDR3 DNA sequence: TGTGCCAGTAGTAAGGGAACCCTCACCTATGGCTACACCTTC. Protein product: CASSKGTLTYGYTF.

This clone was recorded once. J is TRBJ2-7 and V is TRBV6-5; the D gene is possibly TRBD1 (5 bases). Germline lookup yields CDR1 MNHEY and CDR2 SVGAGI. The V and J ends lost 6 bases and 0 bases respectively, with 15 bases between them. There are 15 residues in the CDR3. The CDR3 loop reads CASRRETGASYEQYF. The CDR3 nucleotides read TGTGCCAGCAGAAGGGAAACAGGCGCCTCCTACGAGCAGTACTTC.

J is TRBJ1-1 and V is TRBV10-1; D remains unclear. Trimming took 6 bases from V and 1 from J, leaving 9 bases between them. CDR3 length: 13 residues. The V gene's germline CDR1 is WNHNN and CDR2 SYGVQD (reference sequence). The chain's CDR3 is CASSPRQNTEAFF. CDR3 bases: TGCGCCAGCAGCCCACGACAGAACACTGAAGCTTTCTTT.

The J gene is TRBJ2-7, the V gene TRBV7-9; a weak D match, TRBD2 (5 bases). This CDR3 has 15 amino acids. Germline V gives CDR1 SEHNR, CDR2 FQNEAQ (reference sequence). Between the trimmed V and J ends, which lost 6 bases and 3 bases, there was a span of 18 bases. The chain's CDR3 is CASSAGIGSNYEQYV. The CDR3 nucleotides are TGTGCCAGCAGTGCCGGGATTGGCTCTAACTACGAGCAGTACGTC.